This T cell receptor (beta chain) appears in the sequencing data of a study of OX40 agonist ivuxolimab in advanced cancers. The overall study: Anti-PD-1, anti-PD-L1 or anti-CTLA-4 therapy given earlier was allowed, and 35% to 50% had some.

V lost 5 bases to trimming and J lost 0 bases; unmatched junction nucleotides: 4. The CDR3 is 16 amino acids. Germline V gives CDR1 SGHVS, CDR2 FNYEAQ. Assay used: immunoSEQ multiplex PCR; TCRdb lists only in-frame clones, some missing. The sample comprises tens of thousands of clones, around 87% of which are singletons, and around 1.5% rests with the top ten. The TCR comes from an adult with an advanced solid tumor such as melanoma, head and neck, liver or kidney cancer. The chain has TRBV7-6 and TRBJ2-1; 10 nucleotides line up with TRBD2. Sequencing used CD4+ or CD8+ T cells sorted from blood, obtained in a trial of the OX40 agonist ivuxolimab. CDR3 in amino acids: CASSLGLAASYNEQFF. The CDR3 DNA reads as TGTGCCAGCAGCCTCGGACTAGCGGCCTCCTACAATGAGCAGTTCTTC.